Listed below are T cell receptor beta chains from one sample, sequenced in a study of shared clonotypes between healthy human individuals. Here immunoSEQ multiplex PCR was the method, and the copy in TCRdb shows in-frame clones only, minus some. The sample carries 450,000 to 500,000 clones, about 78% recorded once. Sequenced sample: PBMCs. The receptors derive from a woman in her thirties or forties in good health. Some clones in this sample may be carry-over from other donors' samples. CDR3s include the opening cysteine and the closing phenylalanine or tryptophan. Each record gives: V gene, CDR3 protein.

V: TRBV21-1
CDR3: CASSKGKGSTGELFF

V: TRBV15
CDR3: CATSRDQVAGVDEQFF

V: TRBV6-1
CDR3: CASSIVQGTGNTIYF

V: TRBV9
CDR3: CASSVLDTYNEQFF

V: TRBV29-1
CDR3: CSVAPTSYNEQFF

V: TRBV5-1
CDR3: CASSLDAPSSGNTIYF

V: TRBV28
CDR3: CASSFQSRKLFF

V: TRBV27
CDR3: CASSPGPGTGLLGGSNQPQHF

V: TRBV29-1
CDR3: CSVSQASEQFF

V: TRBV29-1
CDR3: CSVGDRNYGYTF

V: TRBV6-6
CDR3: CASRDSAFSGANVLTF